The 26 T cell receptor beta chains presented below share a single source sample, sequenced in a study of T cells after yellow fever vaccination. TCRdb redid the calling of the 5' RACE reads with MiXCR, one entry per CDR3 protein. The sample yields roughly 520,000 distinct CDR3 sequences, 21% seen once. The sequences come from PBMCs, collected approximately 20 days after the first yellow fever vaccination. The source is a man in his late teens or twenties who received the YFV17D yellow fever vaccine.

V is TRBV20-1 and J is TRBJ2-2; the D gene is possibly TRBD2 (5 bases). The CDR3 has 14 amino acids. The V gene's germline CDR1 is DFQATT and CDR2 SNEGSKA (reference sequence). V lost 5 bases and J lost 1, with 11 bases in between. The CDR3: CSAPSAGNTGELFF. CDR3 DNA sequence: TGCAGTGCTCCCTCTGCGGGGAACACCGGGGAGCTGTTTTTT.

The V and J genes are TRBV3-1 and TRBJ2-3, with TRBD1 matching over 7 bases. V gave up 1 base and J gave up 2 bases; unmatched junction bases: 9. The V gene's germline CDR1 is LGHDT and CDR2 YNNKEL (reference sequence). The CDR3 is 17 amino acids. Here the CDR3 reads CASSQAGTAYSTDTQYF. The CDR3 DNA is TGTGCCAGCAGCCAAGCCGGGACAGCCTACTCCACAGATACGCAGTATTTT.

This clonotype appeared a few times. The chain recombines TRBV12-3 or TRBV12-4 with TRBJ2-2; TRBD1 matches 7 bases. The CDR3 covers 19 residues. Losses at the gene ends were 8 bases for V and 6 bases for J; bases not matched to a gene: 24. In DNA, the CDR3 is TGTGCCAGCGGGCCCCGATCCTTCGCCGGAAGTGACAGGGCCGGGGAGCTGTTTTTT. This translates into CASGPRSFAGSDRAGELFF.

The sample holds a few counts of this clonotype. The rearrangement uses TRBV4-3 and TRBJ1-1; D may be TRBD1 (6 bases). Trimming stripped 6 bases from V and 4 bases from J, with 21 bases between. Germline V gene sequence: CDR1 LGHNA, CDR2 YSLEER. The CDR3 is 16 residues long. CDR3 coding DNA: TGCGCCAGCAGTCTAGGGGGGGCGGGTTACGGCACTGAAGCTTTCTTT. This codes for CASSLGGAGYGTEAFF.

The rearrangement uses TRBV7-2 and TRBJ2-7; TRBD2 aligns across 11 bases. With 6 bases clipped from V and 0 bases from J, the junction kept 7 bases outside the gene matches. CDR3 length: 16 amino acids. Germline values: CDR1 SGHTA, CDR2 FQGNSA. The CDR3 is CASSLSGGADSYEQYV. DNA for the CDR3: TGTGCCAGCAGTCTTAGCGGGGGGGCCGACTCCTACGAGCAGTACGTC.

This chain links TRBV5-1 with TRBJ2-1, with 14 bases matching TRBD2. The V gene's germline CDR1 is SGHRS and CDR2 YFSETQ. There are 16 residues in the CDR3. Trimming took 4 bases from V and 8 from J; bases not matched to a gene: 8. The CDR3 reads CASSIPTSGGAYEQFF. In DNA, the CDR3 is TGCGCCAGCAGCATACCGACTAGCGGGGGGGCATATGAGCAGTTCTTC.

The chain combines TRBV20-1 with TRBJ2-1; no clear D gene. Germline assignment: CDR1 DFQATT and CDR2 SNEGSKA (reference sequence). The V gene lost 3 bases and the J gene lost 7 bases, with 10 bases spanning the gap. This CDR3 has 12 amino acids. The CDR3 sequence is CSARLYGNEQFF. The CDR3, as DNA: TGCAGTGCTAGGCTATACGGGAATGAGCAGTTCTTC.

The V gene is TRBV20-1, the J gene TRBJ1-1; 8 bases line up with TRBD1. Germline loops: CDR1 DFQATT, CDR2 SNEGSKA (reference sequence). The CDR3 loop spans 11 amino acids. Here the CDR3 reads CSRDRLAEAFF. In DNA, the CDR3 is TGCAGCCGGGACAGGCTCGCTGAAGCTTTCTTT.

The table lists this clonotype with many counts. The rearrangement uses TRBV5-1 and TRBJ2-5, with TRBD2 matching over 7 bases. The CDR3 consists of 15 residues. Germline assignment: CDR1 SGHRS and CDR2 YFSETQ. V shed 0 bases and J 1 base; nucleotides not matched to a gene: 3. The CDR3 DNA sequence: TGCGCCAGCAGCTTGGGGTCTAGCGGCCAAGAGACCCAGTACTTC. It is translated as CASSLGSSGQETQYF.

V usage is TRBV30 and J usage is TRBJ2-2; D gene ambiguous. The length of the CDR3 is 12 residues. Germline V gene lookup returns CDR1 GTSNPN and CDR2 SVGIG (reference sequence). The germline V and J ends were trimmed by 2 bases and 7 bases, with 8 bases remaining between them. The CDR3 region is CAWSRMGGELFF. Here the CDR3 DNA reads TGTGCCTGGAGTAGAATGGGCGGGGAGCTGTTTTTT.

This clonotype has only a few counts. This chain connects TRBV4-1 to TRBJ1-1, with D perhaps matching TRBD1 (6 bases). Germline-derived CDR1 and CDR2 are MGHRA and YSYEKL. The CDR3 totals 17 residues. V lost 1 base, J lost 3 bases, and 18 bases lay in between. The CDR3 spells CASSQVFPRGEDTEAFF. The CDR3 region has the DNA TGCGCCAGCAGCCAAGTTTTTCCCAGGGGAGAGGACACTGAAGCTTTCTTT.

V and J are TRBV7-9 and TRBJ1-1, with D perhaps TRBD1 (5 bases). The CDR3 contains 13 residues. Germline CDR1 is SEHNR and CDR2 is FQNEAQ (reference sequence). Trimming cost V 5 bases and J 3 bases, with 10 bases left between them. CDR3 sequence: CASSTRVDTEAFF. CDR3 sequence (DNA): TGTGCCAGCAGCACCAGGGTGGACACTGAAGCTTTCTTT.

This clonotype was detected only a few times. CDR3 nucleotides: TGCAGCGTTGTGCCTGAGGCCGGAAACACCATATATTTT. Amino acids: CSVVPEAGNTIYF. The rearrangement uses TRBV29-1 and TRBJ1-3, with D hard to call. With 4 bases removed from V and 4 bases from J, the gap between germline ends came to 11 bases. The length of the CDR3 is 13 residues. Per germline, CDR1 SQVTM and CDR2 ANQGSEA.

V usage is TRBV4-3 and J usage is TRBJ2-7, with D uncertain. This CDR3 region has 14 residues. Germline CDR1 is LGHNA and CDR2 is YSLEER. Trimming cost V 0 bases and J 2 bases, with 8 bases left between them. This chain's CDR3 is CASSQDRRTYEQYF. As DNA, the CDR3 is TGCGCCAGCAGCCAAGATCGCAGAACCTACGAGCAGTACTTC.

This clonotype was recorded at least ten times. This sequence joins TRBV12-3 or TRBV12-4 and TRBJ1-1; 7 bases fit TRBD1. This CDR3 contains 13 residues. Trimming at V came to 6 bases and at J to 8 bases, leaving 9 bases not matched to a gene. The CDR3 nucleotides are TGTGCCAGCAGCCTGGACAGGACGACCGAAGCTTTCTTT. Translation gives CASSLDRTTEAFF.

This clonotype came up many times. V and J are TRBV5-1 and TRBJ2-5, with 12 nucleotides matching TRBD2. V was pared by 2 bases and J by 1 base, with 0 bases of the junction left unmatched. This CDR3 spans 15 amino acids. Per germline, CDR1 SGHRS and CDR2 YFSETQ. CDR3 DNA sequence: TGCGCCAGCAGCTTACTAGCGGGGGGCCAAGAGACCCAGTACTTC. Protein: CASSLLAGGQETQYF.

This clonotype was counted only a few times. The chain recombines TRBV24-1 with TRBJ2-4; no reliable D call. This CDR3 has 12 residues. In germline, CDR1 is KGHDR, CDR2 SFDVKD. Trimming removed 2 bases at V and 11 bases at J, with 9 bases between. The CDR3 DNA is TGTGCCACCAGTGATTACCATGGACTTCAGTACTTC. This encodes CATSDYHGLQYF.

Only a few counts were recorded for this clonotype. This sequence joins TRBV6-1 and TRBJ2-4, with D maybe TRBD2 (6 bases). Germline V gene data show CDR1 as MNHNS and CDR2 as SASEGT. V gave up 6 bases and J gave up 6 bases, with 12 bases separating them. The length of the CDR3 is 13 residues. DNA of the CDR3: TGTGCCAGCAGCGCCGGGGGAGGAAACATTCAGTACTTC. This translates into CASSAGGGNIQYF.

The chain links TRBV6-2 or TRBV6-3 to TRBJ2-1; 8 positions agree with TRBD2. Germline V CDR1 and CDR2: MNHEY, SVGEGT. The V and J ends lost 4 bases and 7 bases, in that order; junction bases with no gene match: 6. The length of the CDR3 is 14 residues. DNA of the CDR3: TGTGCCAGCAGTTTCGTAGCGGGGAAGAATGAGCAGTTCTTC. Translated, it gives CASSFVAGKNEQFF.

This clonotype occurred a few times. V is TRBV15 and J is TRBJ2-3, with TRBD1 matching over 7 bases. This CDR3 is 14 amino acids long. Germline assignment: CDR1 LNHNV and CDR2 YYDKDF (reference sequence). With V trimmed by 6 bases and J by 0 bases, 3 bases remained unmatched. The CDR3 region has the DNA TGTGCCACCAGAGACAGGGCCAGCACAGATACGCAGTATTTT. Translating gives CATRDRASTDTQYF.

This clonotype was seen a few times. The rearrangement joins TRBV5-5 to TRBJ2-3, with D unresolved. This CDR3 contains 14 residues. Germline CDR1 and CDR2: SGHKS and YYEKEE (reference sequence). V shed 6 bases and J shed 2 bases, with 13 bases lying between them. The CDR3 loop is CASNYQVHTDTQYF. The CDR3 DNA is TGTGCCAGCAACTATCAGGTACACACAGATACGCAGTATTTT.

This clonotype was counted only a few times. The chain links TRBV5-5 to TRBJ2-7; D is unclear. Trimming cost V 4 bases and J 2 bases, with 16 bases left between them. In germline, CDR1 is SGHKS, CDR2 YYEKEE (reference sequence). The CDR3 runs 15 residues. CDR3 in DNA: TGTGCCAGCAGCCAGACTTGGACCGATGCCTACGAGCAGTACGTC. Translating it yields CASSQTWTDAYEQYV.

The rearrangement uses TRBV7-2 and TRBJ2-1; D is unclear. V dropped 1 base and J dropped 5 bases, with 12 bases sitting between them. CDR3 length equals 15 residues. Germline CDR1 and CDR2: SGHTA and FQGNSA. CDR3 coding DNA: TGTGCCAGCAGCTTAGTCCCCCGCAGGCACAATGAGCAGTTCTTC. It is translated as CASSLVPRRHNEQFF.

The chain joins TRBV5-1 to TRBJ2-7; 9 positions match TRBD1. Germline-derived CDR1 and CDR2 are SGHRS and YFSETQ. This CDR3 is built from 16 residues. The V and J ends lost 3 bases and 4 bases, in that order; junction bases with no gene match: 11. CDR3 nucleotide sequence: TGCGCCAGCAGCTCGACCGGGACAGGGCTTGGGTACGAGCAGTACTTC. It is translated as CASSSTGTGLGYEQYF.

A few counts support this clonotype. V and J are TRBV7-2 and TRBJ1-6, with 8 nucleotides matching TRBD1. The CDR3 has 17 amino acids. Germline CDR1 is SGHTA and CDR2 is FQGNSA. V shed 4 bases and J 0 bases; nucleotides not matched to a gene: 5. CDR3 protein: CASSSRQGSSYNSPLHF. In DNA form, the CDR3 reads TGTGCCAGCAGCTCCCGACAGGGGAGCTCCTATAATTCACCCCTCCACTTT.

This clonotype was observed a handful of times. The chain has TRBV19 and TRBJ2-5, with 7 bases lining up with TRBD1. The CDR3 has 15 amino acids. Trimming cost V 1 base and J 3 bases; bases outside gene matches: 5. Looked up from germline, CDR1 is LNHDA and CDR2 is SQIVND (reference sequence). The CDR3 loop reads CASSIAPDREETQYF. The CDR3 region has the DNA TGTGCCAGTAGTATAGCCCCCGACAGGGAAGAGACCCAGTACTTC.